What follows is one TCR beta chain and its context. V lost 3 bases and J lost 0; bases outside the gene matches: 11. From germline, CDR1 is SGHTA and CDR2 FQGNSA. This CDR3 region has 19 residues. This sample was included in a study of T cell changes during pregnancy in multiple sclerosis. Assay: immunoSEQ multiplex PCR; the TCRdb copy retains only in-frame clones and omits some. The sample has some 57,000 clones, roughly nine tenths seen once. The chain employs TRBV7-2 and TRBJ2-1; 10 bases align to TRBD2. The sequenced sample was CD4+ T cells from peripheral blood mononuclear cells, obtained in the first trimester of pregnancy. The receptor's source is a female donor with multiple sclerosis, enrolled in a pregnancy study. The CDR3 loop is CASSLGTSGALSSYNEQFF. The DNA of the CDR3 is TGTGCCAGCAGCTTGGGTACTAGCGGGGCCCTAAGCTCCTACAATGAGCAGTTCTTC.